Shown below are 13 T cell receptor beta chains from a single sample sequenced in a study of radiation and T cells in renal cell carcinoma. TCRdb's copy holds only in-frame clones and misses some; the assay was immunoSEQ multiplex PCR. The sample lists 10,000 to 15,000 clones, about 71% occurring once. Treatment given: treatment-naive control, cytoreductive nephrectomy. The sequences come from tumor tissue, collected from a patient whose treatment was nephrectomy without radiotherapy. These receptors all come from a woman aged 80 or older with renal cell carcinoma.

The chain employs TRBV19 and TRBJ1-6, with D maybe TRBD1 (5 bases). Germline V gives CDR1 LNHDA, CDR2 SQIVND (reference sequence). The length of the CDR3 is 14 residues. The V gene lost 5 bases and the J gene lost 10 bases, with 15 bases spanning the gap. The CDR3 bases are TGTGCCAGTAGTGTCGGGGGGGGTGGCTCACCCCTCCACTTT. Translation: CASSVGGGGSPLHF.

V is TRBV9 and J is TRBJ2-5, with 8 bases aligning to TRBD2. Trimming cost V 3 bases and J 2 bases; bases outside gene matches: 9. Germline V lookup: CDR1 SGDLS, CDR2 YYNGEE. CDR3 size: 16 residues. The CDR3 DNA follows: TGTGCCAGCAGCGCCCCACTCGCGGGGGGACAAGAGACCCAGTACTTC. This sequence encodes CASSAPLAGGQETQYF.

This chain links TRBV11-2 with TRBJ2-7; TRBD2 aligns across 10 bases. Germline V lookup: CDR1 SGHAT, CDR2 FQNNGV. The V and J ends lost 0 bases and 0 bases, in that order; junction bases with no gene match: 2. The CDR3 runs to 16 residues. For the CDR3, the DNA is TGTGCCAGCAGCTTAGAACTAGCGGGGCGCTCCTACGAGCAGTACTTC. Translated, it gives CASSLELAGRSYEQYF.

This chain uses TRBV29-1 with TRBJ1-1; maybe TRBD1 (5 bases). Trimming removed 4 bases from V and 3 bases from J, with 15 bases in between. In germline, CDR1 is SQVTM, CDR2 ANQGSEA. CDR3 length: 14 amino acids. Here the CDR3 DNA reads TGCAGCGTTGGAAGGGGAGACATAGACACTGAAGCTTTCTTT. Residues: CSVGRGDIDTEAFF.

A word on this clone: The junction and the germline gene differ at one end; a read error may be behind it. The rearrangement links TRBV27 to TRBJ2-1, with no clear D. The length of the CDR3 is 11 residues. Germline V gives CDR1 MNHEY, CDR2 SMNVEV (reference sequence). Here the CDR3 DNA reads TGTGCCAGCACTACGGTCGGACCCGTGGTCTTC. It yields the protein CASTTVGPVVF.

The J gene is TRBJ2-5, the V gene TRBV7-9; the D is unclear. CDR1 is SEHNR, CDR2 FQNEAQ, per germline (reference sequence). The V end was cut by 4 bases, the J end by 2 bases, with 14 bases between. The CDR3 loop spans 15 amino acids. CDR3 loop: CASSSGALTQETQYF. The CDR3, as DNA: TGTGCCAGCAGCTCCGGAGCACTTACACAAGAGACCCAGTACTTC.

This chain uses TRBV4-3 with TRBJ1-2; D gene ambiguous. CDR3 length: 15 amino acids. Germline lookup yields CDR1 LGHNA and CDR2 YSLEER. The V gene lost 1 base and the J gene lost 5 bases, with 14 bases spanning the gap. CDR3 nucleotides: TGCGCCAGCAGCCAAGGCCAAGGGTTAGGGTATGGCTACACCTTC. As protein: CASSQGQGLGYGYTF.

This clone came up a few times. This chain joins TRBV9 and TRBJ2-1; 8 bases match TRBD1. There are 16 residues in the CDR3. Per germline, CDR1 SGDLS and CDR2 YYNGEE. The V and J ends lost 3 bases and 7 bases, in that order; junction bases with no gene match: 12. CDR3 region: CASSATGQDRRNEQFF. CDR3 in DNA: TGTGCCAGCAGCGCCACGGGACAGGACCGGAGAAATGAGCAGTTCTTC.

V is TRBV9 and J is TRBJ1-3; possible D gene TRBD1, 6 bases. The CDR3 is 15 amino acids. Trimming left V 3 bases short and J 0 bases short, with 10 bases between. Germline V gene sequence: CDR1 SGDLS, CDR2 YYNGEE. CDR3 in amino acids: CASSAGTYSGNTIYF. The CDR3 DNA reads as TGTGCCAGCAGCGCCGGGACATACTCTGGAAACACCATATATTTT. Looking up the rest from reference TRBV9 and TRBJ1-3 gives the full variable domain: DSGVTQTPKHLITATGQRVTLRCSPRSGDLSVYWYQQSLDQGLQFLIQYYNGEERAKGNILERFSAQQFPDLHSELNLSSLELGDSALYFCASSAGTYSGNTIYFGEGSWLTVV.

This clone was observed a handful of times. This sequence joins TRBV4-1 and TRBJ1-5; no clear D gene. The CDR3 contains 17 residues. V gave up 2 bases and J gave up 4 bases, with 18 bases separating them. Germline CDR1 MGHRA, CDR2 YSYEKL. The CDR3 spells CASSQSVNPPFNQPQHF. In DNA, the CDR3 is TGCGCCAGCAGCCAAAGCGTCAACCCCCCGTTTAATCAGCCCCAGCATTTT.

The gene calls are TRBV7-9 and TRBJ1-4; TRBD1 agrees at 8 bases. The trim removed 6 bases at V and 14 bases at J, leaving 14 bases unmatched. The CDR3 consists of 14 residues. From germline, CDR1 is SEHNR and CDR2 FQNEAQ (reference sequence). The CDR3 DNA follows: TGTGCCAGCAGTTTAATGGTTCGACAGGGGAATCTGTTTTTT. The encoded protein is CASSLMVRQGNLFF.

The V and J genes are TRBV7-9 and TRBJ2-5, with D perhaps TRBD1 (7 bases). This CDR3 region has 13 residues. V was trimmed by 10 bases and J by 5 bases, leaving 17 bases between them. Germline-derived CDR1 and CDR2 are SEHNR and FQNEAQ (reference sequence). The CDR3 here is CAIGGGPGETQYF. Written as DNA, the CDR3 is TGTGCCATCGGAGGGGGCCCGGGTGAGACCCAGTACTTC.

V usage is TRBV28 and J usage is TRBJ1-2, with 8 bases that match TRBD1. CDR1 MDHEN and CDR2 SYDVKM come from the germline V gene. This CDR3 is 13 amino acids long. V dropped 7 bases and J dropped 6; count of bases not matched to a gene: 7. CDR3 sequence reads: CASTDTGGHGYTF. The CDR3 bases are TGTGCCAGCACCGATACAGGGGGTCATGGCTACACCTTC.